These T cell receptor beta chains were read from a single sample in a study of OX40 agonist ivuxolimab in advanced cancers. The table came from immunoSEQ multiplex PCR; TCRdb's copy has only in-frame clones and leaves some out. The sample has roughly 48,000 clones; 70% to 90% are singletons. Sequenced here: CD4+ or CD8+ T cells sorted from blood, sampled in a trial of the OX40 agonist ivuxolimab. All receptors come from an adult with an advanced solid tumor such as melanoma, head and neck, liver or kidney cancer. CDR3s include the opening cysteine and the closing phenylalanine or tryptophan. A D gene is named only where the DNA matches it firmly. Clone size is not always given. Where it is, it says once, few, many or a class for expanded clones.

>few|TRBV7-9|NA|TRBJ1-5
TGTGCCAGCAGCTCACCGGGCAATCAGCCCCAGCATTTT
CASSSPGNQPQHF
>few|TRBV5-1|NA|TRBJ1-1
TGCGCCAGCAGCCACAGGGAAGGGGGGATAGCTTTCTTT
CASSHREGGIAFF
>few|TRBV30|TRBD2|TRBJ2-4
TGTGCCTGGAATATGGGGAGGGGCAAAAACATTCAGTACTTC
CAWNMGRGKNIQYF
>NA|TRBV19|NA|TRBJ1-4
TGTGCCAGTAGACCCGGGACGGCGAATGAAAAACTGTTTTTT
CASRPGTANEKLFF
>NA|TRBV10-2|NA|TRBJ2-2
TGCGCCAGCACCATCCCCACAGGACGGAACACCGGGGAGCTGTTTTTT
CASTIPTGRNTGELFF
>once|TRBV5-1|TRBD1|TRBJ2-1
TGCGCCAGCAGCTTGACTCCCGGGACAGGCTCCTACAATGAGCAGTTCTTC
CASSLTPGTGSYNEQFF
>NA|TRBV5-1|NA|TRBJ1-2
TGCGCCAGCAGCCCCGGCCCTAGGCAGTCAGCTAACTATGGCTACACCTTC
CASSPGPRQSANYGYTF
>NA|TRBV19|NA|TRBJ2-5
TGTGCCAGCCTCCCCCAAGGACAGCCCAGGTCGGCCCAGTACTTC
CASLPQGQPRSAQYF
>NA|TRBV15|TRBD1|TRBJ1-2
TGTGCCACCAGTATTGACAGGGCGGGGAATGGCTACACCTTC
CATSIDRAGNGYTF
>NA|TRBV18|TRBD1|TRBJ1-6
TGTGCCAGCTCACCTAACCCGGGACAGCGAACCAATTCACCCCTCCACTTT
CASSPNPGQRTNSPLHF
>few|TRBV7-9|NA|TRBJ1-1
TGTGCCGGGGCACGGGGCACTGAAGCTTTCTTT
CAGARGTEAFF
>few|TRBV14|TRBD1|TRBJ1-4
TGTGCCAGCAGCCATCCACGAGGGGGCAAAGCTAATGAAAAACTGTTTTTT
CASSHPRGGKANEKLFF
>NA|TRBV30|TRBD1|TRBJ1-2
TGTGCCTGGAGTGTACGGACAGGGGTTTTTTCAGGGGGCTACACCTTC
CAWSVRTGVFSGGYTF
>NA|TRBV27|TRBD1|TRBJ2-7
TGTGCCAGCTCCCTAAGGCGACAGGGGAAGCGTGGCGAGCAGTACTTC
CASSLRRQGKRGEQYF
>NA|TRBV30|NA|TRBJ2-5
TGTGCCTGGAGCTTGGGGGGATTGGAGACCCAGTACTTC
CAWSLGGLETQYF
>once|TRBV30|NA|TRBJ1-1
TGTGCCTGGGGGTCAGGGAGTGGGGCTGAAGCTTTCTTT
CAWGSGSGAEAFF
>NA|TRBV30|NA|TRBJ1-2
TGTGCCTGGAATTCGGGGGGAGGGCATAACTATGGCTACACCTTC
CAWNSGGGHNYGYTF
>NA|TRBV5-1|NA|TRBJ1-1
TGCGCCAGCAGCTTGGAAGTATCCCACAACACTGAAGCTTTCTTT
CASSLEVSHNTEAFF
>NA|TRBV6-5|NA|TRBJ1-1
TGTGCCAGCAGAAGACGGCACAACACTGAAGCTTTCTTT
CASRRRHNTEAFF
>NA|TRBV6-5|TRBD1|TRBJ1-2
TGTGCCAGCAGCCAGGGGGGAGACTATGGCTACACCTTC
CASSQGGDYGYTF
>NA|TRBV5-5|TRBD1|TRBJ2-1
TGTGCCAGCAGCGCCCTCGTGACAGGGGGAAATGAGCAGTTCTTC
CASSALVTGGNEQFF
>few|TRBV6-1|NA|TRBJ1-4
TGTGCCATCTCACAGGGAGTATATGAAAAACTGTTTTTT
CAISQGVYEKLFF
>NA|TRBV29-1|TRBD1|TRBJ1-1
TGCAGCGTTGAGGCGGGACAGAGGAACACTGAAGCTTTCTTT
CSVEAGQRNTEAFF
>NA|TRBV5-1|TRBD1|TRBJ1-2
TGCGCCAGCAGACCGGACAGGCAAGGTGGCTACACCTTC
CASRPDRQGGYTF
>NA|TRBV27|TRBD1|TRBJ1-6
TGTGCCAGCAGTCCCGAGGGGACAGGGGTCTTCTCCTATAATTCACCCCTCCACTTT
CASSPEGTGVFSYNSPLHF
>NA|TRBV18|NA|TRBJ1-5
TGTGCCAGCTCAGGTTTCGCCCCGGGGAGCAATCAGCCCCAGCATTTT
CASSGFAPGSNQPQHF
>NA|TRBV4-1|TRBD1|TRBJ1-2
TGCGCCAGCAGCCAAGATTCCCAGCAGGGGGCCTGGGACTATGGCTACACCTTC
CASSQDSQQGAWDYGYTF
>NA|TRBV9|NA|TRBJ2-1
TGTGCCAGCAGCGTAGACCAGAACTCCTACAATGAGCAGTTCTTC
CASSVDQNSYNEQFF
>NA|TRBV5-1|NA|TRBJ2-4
TGCGCCAGCAGCCCTCAGGGGGCCAAAAACATTCAGTACTTC
CASSPQGAKNIQYF
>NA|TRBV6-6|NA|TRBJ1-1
TGTGCCAGCAGCCCAGAGGACCCAAACCCCCCTGAAGCTTTCTTT
CASSPEDPNPPEAFF
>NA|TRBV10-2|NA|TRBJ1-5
TGCGCCAGCAGTGAGAGAAAAGGGGGGACGGGAACCATTTATAGCAATCAGCCCCAGCATTTT
CASSERKGGTGTIYSNQPQHF
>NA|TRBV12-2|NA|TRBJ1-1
TGTGCAAGTCGCTTAGATTTCTATTTGAACACTGAAGCTTTCTTT
CASRLDFYLNTEAFF
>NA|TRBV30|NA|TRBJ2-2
TGTGCCTGGAGTCGGGGTGCCAGTTACACCGGGGAGCTGTTTTTT
CAWSRGASYTGELFF
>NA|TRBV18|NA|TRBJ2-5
TGTGCCAGCTCACGTGTAGGGACATTCCAAGAGACCCAGTACTTC
CASSRVGTFQETQYF
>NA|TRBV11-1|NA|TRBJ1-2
TGTGCCAGCAGCTACAGGGCTAACTATGGCTACACCTTC
CASSYRANYGYTF
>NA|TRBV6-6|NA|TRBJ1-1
TGTGCCAGCAGTTACTCGATTTCCGGGGACAATTCTGAAGCTTTCTTT
CASSYSISGDNSEAFF